This T cell receptor (beta chain) was sequenced for a study of cytomegalovirus exposure and HLA in healthy donors. Notes on the study in general: According to reports, the classifier identified cytomegalovirus status with high specificity and sensitivity. The dataset shows that most TCR sequences were rare, while some public TCRs occurred in many donors. Compared with the approximately 700-donor mean, an Asian-associated ancestry cluster reportedly had fewer N-insertions, according to a later analysis. Donor immune exposure was known only as CMV serostatus.

As concerns this clone: The antigen remains unidentified.

CDR1 is MGHRA and CDR2 is YSYEKL in the germline V gene. The CDR3 totals 17 residues. Germline trimming cut 3 bases from V and 2 bases from J; bases unmatched to any gene: 9. The PCR had 60 Vbeta and 13 Jbeta primers. Some clones are missing from TCRdb's copy, which holds only in-frame ones; the method was immunoSEQ multiplex PCR. Of over 150,000 clones listed, 75% to 90% are singletons. V and J are TRBV4-1 and TRBJ1-2; TRBD1 agrees at 10 bases. Sequences were obtained from PBMCs. The clonotype comes from a girl aged 2 to 10 in good health and CMV-seropositive. CDR3 sequence reads: CASSHPTRDRGNYGYTF. The CDR3 coding sequence is TGCGCCAGCAGCCACCCAACTCGGGACAGGGGCAACTATGGCTACACCTTC.